This passage covers 23 T cell receptor beta chains from one sample sequenced in a study of a mutant IDH1 vaccine in newly diagnosed glioma. Stated time point: week 23, last vaccination. One vaccine dose held 300 ug of mutant IDH1 20-mer peptide and came with topical imiquimod. The table came from immunoSEQ multiplex PCR; TCRdb's copy has only in-frame clones and leaves some out. The repertoire includes approximately 50,000 clones, approximately 87% of them detected once, and more than 1.1% sits in the top ten. The antigens for these receptors are not known. Here the sequenced sample was PBMCs, taken from a glioma patient whose treatment included an IDH1 peptide vaccine. All receptors come from a man aged 35-49 years with glioma.

This clone appeared a single time. The V and J genes are TRBV6-5 and TRBJ1-4; tentative D call: TRBD1 (5 bases). V was pared by 0 bases and J by 8 bases, with 13 bases between. The CDR3 length is 15 residues. The germline gives CDR1 MNHEY, CDR2 SVGAGI. CDR3 amino acids: CASSYSGPQNEKLFF. In DNA, the CDR3 is TGTGCCAGCAGTTACTCGGGGCCCCAAAACGAAAAACTGTTTTTT.

The chain employs TRBV6-5 and TRBJ1-4; 10 bases map to TRBD1. After removal of 5 bases from V and 8 bases from J, the junction contained 8 bases not matched to a gene. This CDR3 spans 15 amino acids. The germline gives CDR1 MNHEY, CDR2 SVGAGI. This chain's CDR3 is CASSAPGQGKEKLFF. The CDR3 DNA is TGTGCCAGCAGTGCCCCGGGACAGGGGAAGGAAAAACTGTTTTTT.

This clone appeared a single time. The chain combines TRBV7-2 with TRBJ2-6; D is unresolved. CDR1 is SGHTA, CDR2 FQGNSA, per germline. The CDR3 covers 16 residues. V lost 11 bases and J lost 0, with 17 bases in between. The CDR3 DNA reads TGTGCCTCCTCCAAGGACGGAACCTCTGGGGCCAACGTCCTGACTTTC. Residues: CASSKDGTSGANVLTF.

V usage is TRBV6-5 and J usage is TRBJ2-7; 9 bases agree with TRBD2. This CDR3 has 15 residues. V lost 3 bases, J lost 3 bases, and 6 bases stayed unmatched. CDR1 is MNHEY and CDR2 is SVGAGI in the germline V gene. CDR3 in amino acids: CASSYLAGIYYEQYF. The CDR3 bases are TGTGCCAGCAGTTATCTAGCGGGGATCTACTACGAGCAGTACTTC.

The rearrangement uses TRBV18 and TRBJ1-4, with D possibly matching TRBD1 (6 bases). V shed 2 bases and J shed 2 bases, with 9 bases lying between them. The CDR3 runs 15 residues. CDR1 KGHSH and CDR2 LQKENI come from the germline V gene. The CDR3 bases are TGTGCCAGCTCACCAAGGGGGAATACTAATGAAAAACTGTTTTTT. This sequence encodes CASSPRGNTNEKLFF.

This sequence joins TRBV6-5 and TRBJ2-7; TRBD2 matches 12 bases. CDR1 is MNHEY, CDR2 SVGAGI, per germline. The CDR3 is 15 amino acids. V lost 6 bases, J lost 3 bases, and 6 bases stayed unmatched. The CDR3 DNA reads TGTGCCAGCAGACAGACTAGCGGGGGAGACTACGAGCAGTACTTC. Translated: CASRQTSGGDYEQYF.

This clone was seen a single time. The chain combines TRBV5-4 with TRBJ2-2, with TRBD2 matching 9 bases. The CDR3 totals 16 residues. Germline V CDR1 and CDR2: SGHNT, YYREEE (reference sequence). After removal of 0 bases from V and 7 bases from J, the junction contained 7 bases not matched to a gene. The CDR3 DNA reads TGTGCCAGCAGCTTGGTCGGCGGGAGGGCCGACGGGGAGCTGTTTTTT. Its protein is CASSLVGGRADGELFF.

DNA of the CDR3: TGTGCCAGCTCACTACAACCGGGGGACAATGAGCAGTTCTTC. Amino acid sequence: CASSLQPGDNEQFF. The rearrangement links TRBV18 to TRBJ2-1, with a tentative D call TRBD2 (6 bases). The V gene's germline CDR1 is KGHSH and CDR2 LQKENI. This CDR3 comprises 14 residues. V dropped 4 bases and J dropped 5 bases, with 12 bases sitting between them.

V usage is TRBV5-1 and J usage is TRBJ2-1; D is ambiguous. Trimming left V 0 bases short and J 5 bases short, with 6 bases between. CDR1 is SGHRS and CDR2 is YFSETQ in the germline V gene. The CDR3 sequence is 13 residues long. The CDR3 loop reads CASSLAPNNEQFF. DNA for the CDR3: TGCGCCAGCAGCTTGGCCCCAAACAATGAGCAGTTCTTC.

V gene TRBV5-1 combines with J gene TRBJ2-7, with 9 bases matching TRBD2. V was pared by 0 bases and J by 5 bases, with 15 bases of the junction left unmatched. Germline V gene data show CDR1 as SGHRS and CDR2 as YFSETQ. The CDR3 runs to 18 residues. DNA for the CDR3: TGCGCCAGCAGCTTGGATCTGGTGGCGGGAGGGCCCTCGGACGAGCAGTACTTC. It translates to CASSLDLVAGGPSDEQYF.

The chain is built from TRBV10-3 and TRBJ2-7; D gene uncertain. V dropped 6 bases and J dropped 1 base, with 7 bases sitting between them. Per the germline V gene, CDR1 is ENHRY and CDR2 is SYGVKD. The CDR3 runs 12 residues. CDR3: CAISPTSYEQYF. The CDR3 DNA is TGTGCCATCAGCCCTACTTCCTACGAGCAGTACTTC.

By share, this clone counts as medium-sized (0.01 to 0.1%). V usage is TRBV29-1 and J usage is TRBJ1-1; no definite D call. CDR1 and CDR2 (germline): SQVTM, ANQGSEA. This CDR3 comprises 12 residues. V lost 4 bases and J 1 base, leaving 7 bases between the germline ends. The CDR3 nucleotides are TGCAGCGTTGTCGAAAAGAACACTGAAGCTTTCTTT. This translates into CSVVEKNTEAFF. Together with reference TRBV29-1 and TRBJ1-1, the CDR3 gives the full variable domain: SAVISQKPSRDICQRGTSLTIQCQVDSQVTMMFWYRQQPGQSLTLIATANQGSEATYESGFVIDKFPISRPNLTFSTLTVSNMSPEDSSIYLCSVVEKNTEAFFGQGTRLTVV.

The CDR3 is CASSPVGVAEQYF. The CDR3 DNA follows: TGCGCCAGCAGCCCGGTGGGGGTTGCCGAGCAGTACTTC. The V call is TRBV5-1, the J call TRBJ2-7; D may be TRBD1 or TRBD2 (5 bases each). Germline CDR1 reads SGHRS; CDR2 reads YFSETQ. CDR3 size: 13 residues. V was shortened by 4 bases and J by 6 bases, with 14 bases between the two germline ends.

This chain connects TRBV25-1 to TRBJ2-6; a weak D match, TRBD1 (5 bases). This CDR3 has 16 amino acids. V gave up 5 bases and J gave up 1 base, with 12 bases separating them. Germline V gene sequence: CDR1 MGHDK, CDR2 SYGVNS. The CDR3 sequence: CASSKGRGSGANVLTF. The CDR3 bases are TGTGCCAGCAGTAAGGGGCGCGGTTCTGGGGCCAACGTCCTGACTTTC.

The gene calls are TRBV4-2 and TRBJ2-3, with D tentatively TRBD1 (6 bases). Germline CDR1 is LGHNA and CDR2 is YNFKEQ. V lost 1 base to trimming and J lost 4 bases, with 15 bases between them. The CDR3 has 16 amino acids. The CDR3: CASSQAVGGTADTQYF. CDR3 nucleotide sequence: TGTGCCAGCAGCCAAGCGGTAGGGGGAACCGCAGATACGCAGTATTTT.

V and J are TRBV14 and TRBJ2-3, with a tentative D call TRBD1 (6 bases). CDR1 is SGHDN and CDR2 is FVKESK in the germline V gene. V shed 0 bases and J shed 2 bases, with 9 bases lying between them. There are 15 residues in the CDR3. CDR3 sequence (DNA): TGTGCCAGCAGCCAAGATTGGACAGACACAGATACGCAGTATTTT. It specifies CASSQDWTDTDTQYF.

V usage is TRBV10-3 and J usage is TRBJ2-1; 11 nucleotides match TRBD2. The CDR3 loop spans 15 amino acids. CDR1 is ENHRY, CDR2 SYGVKD, per germline. The ends lost 2 bases at V and 7 bases at J; junction bases unmatched: 4. The CDR3 is CAISEELAGENEQFF. Here the CDR3 DNA reads TGTGCCATCAGTGAGGAACTAGCGGGAGAGAATGAGCAGTTCTTC.

The sample holds a few counts of this clone. This chain links TRBV4-1 with TRBJ1-5, with a tentative D call TRBD1 (5 bases). The V gene's germline CDR1 is MGHRA and CDR2 YSYEKL. With 3 bases removed from V and 6 bases from J, the gap between germline ends came to 18 bases. This CDR3 is 16 amino acids long. Here the CDR3 DNA reads TGCGCCAGCAGCCATATGAAGGGCAGGGTGGGTCAGCCCCAGCATTTT. This sequence encodes CASSHMKGRVGQPQHF.

This clone occurred once. J is TRBJ1-3 and V is TRBV15; D gene unclear. Germline V gives CDR1 LNHNV, CDR2 YYDKDF (reference sequence). The CDR3 is 16 amino acids. V shed 2 bases and J shed 6 bases, with 17 bases lying between them. CDR3 sequence: CATSRPLGGIENTIYF. The CDR3 region has the DNA TGTGCCACCAGCAGACCTCTAGGAGGGATCGAAAACACCATATATTTT.

The chain recombines TRBV6-5 with TRBJ1-6, with D possibly matching TRBD1 (5 bases). Germline values: CDR1 MNHEY, CDR2 SVGAGI. The V end was cut by 4 bases, the J end by 8 bases, with 18 bases between. The CDR3 is 16 residues long. The CDR3 is CASSSYSWGGDSPLHF. CDR3 nucleotides: TGTGCCAGCAGTTCCTATTCTTGGGGCGGGGATTCACCCCTCCACTTT.

This clone was recorded only once. This chain uses TRBV5-1 with TRBJ2-5; D gene ambiguous. The germline gives CDR1 SGHRS, CDR2 YFSETQ. Trimming took off 0 bases at V and 1 base at J, with 7 bases between the two ends. This CDR3 has 14 residues. The CDR3 sequence: CASSLDAAQETQYF. The CDR3 coding sequence is TGCGCCAGCAGCTTGGACGCTGCCCAAGAGACCCAGTACTTC.

The rearrangement links TRBV5-1 to TRBJ1-5, with 8 bases lining up with TRBD1. Germline-derived CDR1 and CDR2 are SGHRS and YFSETQ. The CDR3 totals 18 residues. Trimming took 4 bases from V and 0 from J; bases not matched to a gene: 12. CDR3 residues: CASSEGTGAAYSNQPQHF. CDR3 DNA: TGCGCCAGCAGCGAGGGGACAGGCGCCGCTTATAGCAATCAGCCCCAGCATTTT.

This rearrangement joins TRBV20-1 to TRBJ1-1, with TRBD1 as a possible D gene (6 bases). The germline V gene has CDR1 DFQATT and CDR2 SNEGSKA (reference sequence). Trimming took 5 bases from V and 11 from J, leaving 15 bases between them. The CDR3 loop spans 11 amino acids. Here the CDR3 reads CSALSGTRAFF. CDR3 DNA: TGCAGTGCTCTAAGCGGGACAAGGGCTTTCTTT.